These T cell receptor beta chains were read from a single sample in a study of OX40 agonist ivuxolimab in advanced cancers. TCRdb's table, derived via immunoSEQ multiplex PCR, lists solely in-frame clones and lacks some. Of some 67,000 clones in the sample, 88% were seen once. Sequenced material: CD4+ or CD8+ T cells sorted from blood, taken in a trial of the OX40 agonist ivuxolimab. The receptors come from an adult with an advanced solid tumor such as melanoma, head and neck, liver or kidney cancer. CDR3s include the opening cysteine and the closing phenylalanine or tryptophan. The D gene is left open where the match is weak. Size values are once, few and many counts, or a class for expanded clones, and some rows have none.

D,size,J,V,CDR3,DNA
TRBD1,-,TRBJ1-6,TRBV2,CASSEETGFSSPLHF,TGTGCCAGCAGTGAAGAGACAGGGTTCTCTTCACCCCTCCACTTT
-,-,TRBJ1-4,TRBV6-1,CASRPGQMNEKLFF,TGTGCCAGCCGGCCGGGACAAATGAATGAAAAACTGTTTTTT
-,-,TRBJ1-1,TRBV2,CASSDRGPAAFF,TGTGCCAGCAGTGACAGGGGTCCCGCGGCTTTCTTT
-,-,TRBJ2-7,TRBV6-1,CASTNTDRKSYEQYF,TGTGCCAGCACCAATACGGACAGAAAGTCCTACGAGCAGTACTTC
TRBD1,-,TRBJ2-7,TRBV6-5,CASKRGTGVAYEQYF,TGTGCCAGCAAGAGAGGAACAGGGGTAGCCTACGAGCAGTACTTC
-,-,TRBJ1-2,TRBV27,CASSFRGGGYGYTF,TGTGCCAGCAGTTTTAGGGGGGGCGGGTATGGCTACACCTTC
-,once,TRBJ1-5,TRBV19,CASIGDFHQPQHF,TGTGCCAGTATTGGGGACTTCCATCAGCCCCAGCATTTT
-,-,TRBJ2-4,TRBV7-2,CASSQDLWSIQYF,TGTGCCAGCAGCCAGGACTTATGGAGCATTCAGTACTTC
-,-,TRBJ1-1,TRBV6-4,CASSPQANTEAFF,TGTGCCAGCAGCCCACAGGCGAACACTGAAGCTTTCTTT
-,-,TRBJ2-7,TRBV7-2,CASSSRQTSSYEQYF,TGTGCCAGCAGCTCCCGACAGACCAGCTCCTACGAGCAGTACTTC
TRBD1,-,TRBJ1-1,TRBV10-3,CAITPTGWDTEAFF,TGTGCCATCACCCCGACAGGGTGGGACACTGAAGCTTTCTTT
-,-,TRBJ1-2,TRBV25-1,CASSEFNSAFYGYTF,TGTGCCAGCAGTGAATTTAACAGCGCTTTCTATGGCTACACCTTC
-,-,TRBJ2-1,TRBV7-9,CASSLSVGSATNEQFF,TGTGCCAGCAGCTTATCTGTCGGGAGTGCTACCAATGAGCAGTTCTTC
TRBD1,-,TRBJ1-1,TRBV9,CASGQGPNTEAFF,TGTGCCAGCGGACAGGGACCGAACACTGAAGCTTTCTTT
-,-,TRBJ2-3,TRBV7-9,CASSTLKLGTMDTQYF,TGTGCCAGCAGCACCCTAAAACTAGGGACAATGGATACGCAGTATTTT
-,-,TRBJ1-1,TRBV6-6,CASSDPKNTEAFF,TGTGCCAGCAGTGACCCAAAGAACACTGAAGCTTTCTTT
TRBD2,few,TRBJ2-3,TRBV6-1,CASASGGHTDTQYF,TGTGCCAGTGCTAGCGGGGGTCACACAGATACGCAGTATTTT
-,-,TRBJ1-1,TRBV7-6,CASSIPDGWDTEAFF,TGTGCCAGCAGCATACCTGACGGGTGGGACACTGAAGCTTTCTTT
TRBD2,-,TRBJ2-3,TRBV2,CASSDPSGGRTQYF,TGTGCCAGCAGTGATCCTAGCGGGGGCCGTACGCAGTATTTT
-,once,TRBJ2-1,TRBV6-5,CASRITGFNEQFF,TGTGCCAGCCGAATTACAGGCTTCAATGAGCAGTTCTTC
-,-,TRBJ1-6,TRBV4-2,CASSQTASSYNSPLHF,TGTGCCAGCAGTCAGACAGCGAGCTCCTATAATTCACCCCTCCACTTT
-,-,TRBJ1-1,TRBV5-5,CASSLHWTADSEAFF,TGTGCCAGCAGCTTACATTGGACAGCCGATAGTGAAGCTTTCTTT
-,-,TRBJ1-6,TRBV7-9,CASSPRGLGSYNSPLHF,TGTGCCAGCAGCCCTCGAGGACTCGGCTCCTATAATTCACCCCTCCACTTT
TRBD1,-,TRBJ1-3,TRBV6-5,CASRKTGLDTIYF,TGTGCCAGCAGAAAGACAGGGCTAGACACCATATATTTT
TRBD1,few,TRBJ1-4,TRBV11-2,CASSLGTGELFF,TGTGCCAGCAGCTTAGGGACAGGGGAACTGTTTTTT
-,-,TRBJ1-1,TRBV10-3,CAISEGVVEAFF,TGTGCCATCAGTGAGGGGGTAGTTGAAGCTTTCTTT
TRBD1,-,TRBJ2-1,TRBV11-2,CASSWQGQGSYNEQFF,TGTGCCAGCAGCTGGCAGGGACAGGGATCTTACAATGAGCAGTTCTTC
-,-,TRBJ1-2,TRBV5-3,CARNNRVRLYGYTF,TGTGCCAGAAACAACAGGGTTCGCCTCTATGGCTACACCTTC
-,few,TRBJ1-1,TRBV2,CASSDQRNTEAFF,TGTGCCAGCAGTGATCAGAGAAACACTGAAGCTTTCTTT
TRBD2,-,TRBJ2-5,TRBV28,CASNPTSAGSHHF,TGTGCCAGCAACCCGACTAGCGCGGGCTCACATCACTTC
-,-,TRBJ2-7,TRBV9,CASSVGPSNEQYF,TGTGCCAGCAGCGTAGGCCCATCTAACGAGCAGTACTTC
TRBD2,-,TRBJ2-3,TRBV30,CAWSVGAGGGTDTQYF,TGTGCCTGGAGTGTAGGAGCGGGGGGCGGGACAGATACGCAGTATTTT
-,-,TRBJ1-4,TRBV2,CASGSDRMLTNEKLFF,TGTGCCAGCGGAAGTGACAGAATGCTAACTAATGAAAAACTGTTTTTT
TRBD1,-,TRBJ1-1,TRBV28,CASGGQGYTEAFF,TGTGCCAGCGGGGGACAGGGATACACTGAAGCTTTCTTT
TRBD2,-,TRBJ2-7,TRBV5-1,CASRASAGADEQYF,TGCGCCAGCAGGGCTTCAGCGGGGGCCGACGAGCAGTACTTC
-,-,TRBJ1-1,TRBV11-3,CASSLGVNTEAFF,TGTGCCAGCAGCTTAGGGGTGAACACTGAAGCTTTCTTT
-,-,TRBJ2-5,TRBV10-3,CAISPDQGETQYF,TGTGCCATCAGTCCGGATCAGGGGGAGACCCAGTACTTC
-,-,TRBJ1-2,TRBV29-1,CSVEDRRGTNYGYTF,TGCAGCGTTGAAGATCGGAGGGGTACTAACTATGGCTACACCTTC
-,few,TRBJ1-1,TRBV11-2,CASSLTASEAFF,TGTGCCAGCAGCTTAACGGCCTCTGAAGCTTTCTTT
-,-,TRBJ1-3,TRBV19,CASSSNQGRSGNTIYF,TGTGCCAGTAGTTCCAACCAGGGAAGATCTGGAAACACCATATATTTT
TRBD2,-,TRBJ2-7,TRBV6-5,CASSARTSGGDPYF,TGTGCCAGCAGTGCAAGGACTAGCGGGGGGGACCCGTACTTC
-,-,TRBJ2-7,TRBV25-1,CASSDRGGDYEQYF,TGTGCCAGCAGTGACAGGGGAGGGGACTACGAGCAGTACTTC
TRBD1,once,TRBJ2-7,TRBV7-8,CASSPGGDRVRQYF,TGTGCCAGCAGCCCAGGGGGGGACAGGGTAAGGCAGTACTTC
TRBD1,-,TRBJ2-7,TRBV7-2,CASSSRDSSYEQYF,TGTGCCAGCAGCTCTAGGGACAGCTCCTACGAGCAGTACTTC
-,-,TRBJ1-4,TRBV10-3,CAISERENEKLFF,TGTGCCATCAGTGAGAGAGAGAATGAAAAACTGTTTTTT
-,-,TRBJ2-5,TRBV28,CASSSRETQYF,TGTGCCAGCAGTTCCAGGGAGACCCAGTACTTC
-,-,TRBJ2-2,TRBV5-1,CASSLEGPGGELFF,TGCGCCAGCAGCTTGGAGGGTCCGGGCGGGGAGCTGTTTTTT